Listed here are 17 T cell receptor beta chains from one sample, sequenced in a study of blood T cell repertoires in COVID-19. Profiled with immunoSEQ multiplex PCR; TCRdb holds only in-frame clones, not every one. The sample lists fewer than 300,000 clones, less than 90% seen once, with less than 5% in the top ten. The specimen sequenced was peripheral blood. The receptors originated from a man between 60 and 70 years old who had recovered from COVID-19.

Only one count was recorded for this clone. The chain carries TRBV5-4 and TRBJ2-7, with a possible D match to TRBD2 (6 bases). CDR3 length equals 12 residues. Germline CDR1 and CDR2: SGHNT and YYREEE (reference sequence). The germline V and J ends were trimmed by 3 bases and 3 bases, with 7 bases remaining between them. The CDR3 DNA reads TGTGCCAGCAGCTCGGAGGGCTACGAGCAGTACTTC. Encoded protein: CASSSEGYEQYF.

This chain's CDR3 is CASSFGRPDEAFF. DNA for the CDR3: TGTGCCAGCAGTTTTGGCAGGCCAGATGAAGCTTTCTTT. This sequence joins TRBV28 and TRBJ1-1; no firm D call. Germline V gives CDR1 MDHEN, CDR2 SYDVKM. The ends were cut back, 3 bases at V and 7 bases at J, with 12 bases in the middle. The CDR3 is 13 amino acids.

The chain joins TRBV18 to TRBJ1-5; tentative D call: TRBD1 (6 bases). Per the germline V gene, CDR1 is KGHSH and CDR2 is LQKENI. Trimming left V 6 bases short and J 1 base short, with 10 bases between. This CDR3 has 14 residues. CDR3 bases: TGTGCCAGCTCGTTCGGACAGAGCAATCAGCCCCAGCATTTT. Amino acid sequence: CASSFGQSNQPQHF.

This clone showed up just a few times. The chain combines TRBV11-2 with TRBJ2-5, with D tentatively TRBD2 (5 bases). Trimming cost V 2 bases and J 5 bases, with 15 bases left between them. Per the germline V gene, CDR1 is SGHAT and CDR2 is FQNNGV. CDR3 size: 15 residues. The CDR3 loop is CASSLLGEGGETQYF. The CDR3 bases are TGTGCCAGCAGCTTACTGGGTGAGGGTGGGGAGACCCAGTACTTC.

This clone came up a few times. The chain has TRBV7-9 and TRBJ2-7, with a weak D call TRBD2 (5 bases). Germline values: CDR1 SEHNR, CDR2 FQNEAQ (reference sequence). This CDR3 is 16 amino acids long. Between the trimmed V and J ends, which lost 5 bases and 3 bases, there was a span of 20 bases. The CDR3 reads CASSVHQDWHLYEQYF. For the CDR3, the DNA is TGTGCCAGCAGCGTCCACCAGGACTGGCACCTCTACGAGCAGTACTTC.

This chain joins TRBV7-2 and TRBJ1-6; D not resolved. CDR1 and CDR2 (germline): SGHTA, FQGNSA. Trimming removed 0 bases at V and 7 bases at J, with 10 bases between. The CDR3 length is 15 residues. The chain's CDR3 is CASSLAAGNNSPLHF. The CDR3 coding sequence is TGTGCCAGCAGCTTAGCGGCGGGGAACAATTCACCCCTCCACTTT.

The chain carries TRBV7-2 and TRBJ2-3; 8 bases fit TRBD2. Germline CDR1 SGHTA, CDR2 FQGNSA. This CDR3 region has 16 residues. The V segment lost 1 base and the J segment 1 base; nucleotides outside the gene matches: 4. CDR3 loop: CASSLVFSGGTDTQYF. The DNA for the CDR3 is TGTGCCAGCAGCTTAGTCTTTAGCGGGGGCACAGATACGCAGTATTTT.

V usage is TRBV27 and J usage is TRBJ1-6; maybe TRBD1 (5 bases). CDR3 size: 15 residues. Germline lookup yields CDR1 MNHEY and CDR2 SMNVEV (reference sequence). Trimming cost V 6 bases and J 7 bases, with 16 bases left between them. Written as DNA, the CDR3 is TGTGCCAGCAGACCTCCTCAGGGTTTAAATTCACCCCTCCACTTT. Protein product: CASRPPQGLNSPLHF.

The CDR3 bases are TGTGCCAGCAGCTTAGGCACGAGTTCACCCCTCCACTTT. Encoded protein: CASSLGTSSPLHF. The genes are TRBV13 and TRBJ1-6; no clear D. CDR3 length: 13 residues. Germline V lookup: CDR1 PRHDT, CDR2 FYEKMQ (reference sequence). Trimming took off 0 bases at V and 9 bases at J, with 6 bases between the two ends.

The V call is TRBV2, the J call TRBJ1-2; no definite D call. This CDR3 is built from 13 residues. Trimming stripped 7 bases from V and 0 bases from J, with 9 bases between. Germline V gives CDR1 SNHLY, CDR2 FYNNEI. This CDR3 reads CASTLQANYGYTF. Written as DNA, the CDR3 is TGTGCCAGCACACTCCAGGCTAACTATGGCTACACCTTC.

This sequence joins TRBV30 and TRBJ1-1; possible D gene TRBD1, 6 bases. The CDR3 length is 13 residues. CDR1 is GTSNPN, CDR2 SVGIG, per germline (reference sequence). V was cut by 3 bases and J by 3 bases, with 11 bases left in between. CDR3 region: CAWRTGADTEAFF. For the CDR3, the DNA is TGTGCCTGGAGGACAGGCGCGGACACTGAAGCTTTCTTT.

The chain links TRBV4-2 to TRBJ2-2, with 11 bases fitting TRBD1. CDR3 length equals 19 residues. The germline V gene encodes CDR1 LGHNA and CDR2 YNFKEQ. J lost 2 bases, V lost 0 bases, and 8 bases had no gene match. In DNA, the CDR3 is TGTGCCAGCAGCCAAGAGTTCCCGGGGACAGGGGGTAACACCGGGGAGCTGTTTTTT. Translated, it gives CASSQEFPGTGGNTGELFF.

The V call is TRBV7-9, the J call TRBJ1-1; 7 bases are a match to TRBD1. CDR1 and CDR2 from the germline V gene are SEHNR and FQNEAQ (reference sequence). V lost 5 bases to trimming and J lost 11 bases; unmatched junction nucleotides: 11. The CDR3 extends over 13 amino acids. The CDR3 region has the DNA TGTGCCAGCAGCCGGAGTTATGACAGGGATGCTTTCTTT. Encoded protein: CASSRSYDRDAFF.

V is TRBV4-2 and J is TRBJ2-7; 9 bases map to TRBD2. Germline V lookup: CDR1 LGHNA, CDR2 YNFKEQ. V was pared by 1 base and J by 2 bases, with 3 bases of the junction left unmatched. CDR3 size: 15 residues. CDR3 residues: CASSQGTSATYEQYF. The DNA of the CDR3 is TGTGCCAGCAGCCAAGGGACTAGCGCCACCTACGAGCAGTACTTC.

The chain couples TRBV6-2 or TRBV6-3 to TRBJ2-2; D is possibly TRBD2 (6 bases). CDR1 is MNHEY and CDR2 is SVGEGT in the germline V gene. V was cut by 4 bases and J by 4 bases, with 16 bases left in between. The CDR3 totals 16 residues. Here the CDR3 reads CASSSPTRGGTGELFF. The CDR3, as DNA: TGTGCCAGCAGTTCCCCGACGAGGGGAGGCACCGGGGAGCTGTTTTTT.

The rearrangement uses TRBV19 and TRBJ2-7; 8 positions agree with TRBD1. Germline V gene lookup returns CDR1 LNHDA and CDR2 SQIVND (reference sequence). With 10 bases clipped from V and 4 bases from J, the junction kept 9 bases outside the gene matches. The CDR3 loop spans 13 amino acids. CDR3: CATRRTGRYEQYF. Written as DNA, the CDR3 is TGTGCCACAAGGCGGACAGGGCGGTACGAGCAGTACTTC.

In nucleotides, the CDR3 is TGTGCCAGCAGCAACCTACGGACAGGCAGGGATGAGCAGTTCTTC. It is translated as CASSNLRTGRDEQFF. The chain has TRBV13 and TRBJ2-1; 7 bases are a match to TRBD1. Looked up from germline, CDR1 is PRHDT and CDR2 is FYEKMQ (reference sequence). The CDR3 runs 15 residues. V lost 5 bases, J lost 8 bases, and 12 bases stayed unmatched.